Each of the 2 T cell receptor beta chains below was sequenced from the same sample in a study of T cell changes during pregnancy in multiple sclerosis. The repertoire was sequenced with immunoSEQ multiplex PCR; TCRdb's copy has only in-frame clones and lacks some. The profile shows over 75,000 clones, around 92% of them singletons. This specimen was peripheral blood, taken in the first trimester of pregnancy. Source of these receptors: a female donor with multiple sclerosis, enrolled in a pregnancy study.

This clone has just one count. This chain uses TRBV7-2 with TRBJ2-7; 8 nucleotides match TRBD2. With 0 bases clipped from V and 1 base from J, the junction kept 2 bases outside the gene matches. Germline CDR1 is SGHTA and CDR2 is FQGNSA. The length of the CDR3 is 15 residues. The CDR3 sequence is CASSLAASGSYEQYF. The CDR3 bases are TGTGCCAGCAGCTTAGCGGCTAGCGGGTCCTACGAGCAGTACTTC.

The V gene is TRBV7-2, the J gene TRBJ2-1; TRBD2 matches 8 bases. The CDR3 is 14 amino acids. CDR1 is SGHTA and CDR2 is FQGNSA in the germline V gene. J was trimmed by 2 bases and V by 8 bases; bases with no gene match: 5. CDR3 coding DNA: TGTGCCAGCGCTAAGCGGGGGCCCTACAATGAGCAGTTCTTC. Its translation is CASAKRGPYNEQFF.